What follows are 19 T cell receptor beta chains derived from one specimen sequenced in a study of cytomegalovirus exposure and HLA in healthy donors. Primers included in the PCR were 60 Vbeta and 13 Jbeta primers. Assay used: immunoSEQ multiplex PCR; TCRdb lists only in-frame clones, some missing. The sample consists of 200,000 or so clones, roughly 80% of them appearing once. Sample: PBMCs. These receptor sequences come from a woman between 45 and 60 years old in good health and CMV-seropositive.

This chain connects TRBV14 to TRBJ1-2; D gene ambiguous. The CDR3 totals 15 residues. Trimming shortened V by 2 bases and J by 4 bases, and 14 bases separated the two germline ends. The germline gives CDR1 SGHDN, CDR2 FVKESK. The CDR3: CASSQLSGSTYGYTF. CDR3 bases: TGTGCCAGCAGCCAACTGTCGGGAAGTACCTATGGCTACACCTTC.

The rearrangement joins TRBV18 to TRBJ2-3; D may be TRBD1 (6 bases). The V and J ends lost 3 bases and 3 bases respectively, with 13 bases between them. Germline V CDR1 and CDR2: KGHSH, LQKENI. This CDR3 spans 15 amino acids. The chain's CDR3 is CASSPLGRGTDTQYF. CDR3 coding DNA: TGTGCCAGCTCACCTTTAGGCAGGGGAACAGATACGCAGTATTTT.

The chain couples TRBV5-1 to TRBJ2-7, with D possibly TRBD2 on 5 matching bases. This CDR3 spans 12 amino acids. V was clipped by 5 bases and J by 3 bases, with 9 bases between them. Per germline, CDR1 SGHRS and CDR2 YFSETQ. The CDR3 loop is CASRGGFYEQYF. CDR3 nucleotides: TGCGCCAGCAGGGGCGGGTTCTACGAGCAGTACTTC.

The chain joins TRBV14 to TRBJ2-7; 7 positions agree with TRBD1. Germline-derived CDR1 and CDR2 are SGHDN and FVKESK. The CDR3 is 15 amino acids. J was trimmed by 6 bases and V by 4 bases; bases with no gene match: 12. CDR3 nucleotide sequence: TGTGCCAGCAGCCTCTATAAAGGGGGCTTCGGCGAGCAGTACTTC. It specifies CASSLYKGGFGEQYF. The full variable domain, with the rest looked up from reference TRBV14 and TRBJ2-7, is EAGVTQFPSHSVIEKGQTVTLRCDPISGHDNLYWYRRVMGKEIKFLLHFVKESKQDESGMPNNRFLAERTGGTYSTLKVQPAELEDSGVYFCASSLYKGGFGEQYFGPGTRLTVT.

The chain employs TRBV19 and TRBJ2-5; D might be TRBD2 (6 bases). The CDR3 runs to 13 residues. V was cut by 3 bases and J by 5 bases, with 10 bases left in between. Per germline, CDR1 LNHDA and CDR2 SQIVND (reference sequence). The CDR3 loop is CASSMGGSETQYF. The CDR3 coding sequence is TGTGCCAGTAGTATGGGGGGTAGCGAGACCCAGTACTTC.

The rearrangement joins TRBV27 to TRBJ2-7; TRBD2 matches 8 bases. Germline V gene data show CDR1 as MNHEY and CDR2 as SMNVEV (reference sequence). The CDR3 is made up of 17 amino acids. V shed 1 base, J shed 4 bases, and the junction held 12 bases outside the gene matches. The CDR3 here is CASSLFPPSGSRYEQYF. The CDR3 bases are TGTGCCAGCAGTTTATTCCCTCCCAGCGGGAGTAGGTACGAGCAGTACTTC.

This chain connects TRBV6-6 to TRBJ2-2; 8 nucleotides align to TRBD2. The V segment lost 7 bases and the J segment 5 bases; nucleotides outside the gene matches: 12. This CDR3 has 16 residues. CDR1 is MNHNY and CDR2 is SVGAGI in the germline V gene (reference sequence). The CDR3 region is CASTSLGGARTGELFF. CDR3 DNA: TGTGCCAGCACCTCGCTCGGGGGGGCGAGAACCGGGGAGCTGTTTTTT.

The chain has TRBV2 and TRBJ1-5; 10 positions agree with TRBD1. From germline, CDR1 is SNHLY and CDR2 FYNNEI. J gave up 4 bases and V 4 bases, and 4 bases lay outside the gene matches. The CDR3 sequence is 15 residues long. The CDR3 DNA is TGTGCCAGCAGTGGGCCGGGACAGGGGAATCAGCCCCAGCATTTT. Translated, it gives CASSGPGQGNQPQHF.

V gene TRBV28 combines with J gene TRBJ2-7; TRBD1 aligns across 7 bases. Germline lookup yields CDR1 MDHEN and CDR2 SYDVKM. Unmatched junction bases numbered 3, after V lost 7 bases and J lost 0 bases. This CDR3 has 13 residues. The CDR3 sequence: CASIQGSSYEQYF. In nucleotides, the CDR3 is TGTGCCAGCATACAGGGGAGCTCCTACGAGCAGTACTTC.

The chain uses TRBV6-6 and TRBJ1-5; tentatively, D is TRBD1 (5 bases). Trimming took off 6 bases at V and 7 bases at J, with 19 bases between the two ends. This CDR3 comprises 15 residues. Germline-derived CDR1 and CDR2 are MNHNY and SVGAGI (reference sequence). The CDR3 DNA is TGTGCCAGCAGGTCGACATGGGGGGGAGTACAGCCCCAGCATTTT. Protein: CASRSTWGGVQPQHF.

The CDR3 sequence: CASSWSGRGQETQYF. The CDR3 DNA follows: TGTGCCAGCAGTTGGAGCGGGAGAGGTCAAGAGACCCAGTACTTC. The chain carries TRBV28 and TRBJ2-5, with TRBD2 matching over 8 bases. Germline trimming cut 4 bases from V and 2 bases from J; bases unmatched to any gene: 6. Germline assignment: CDR1 MDHEN and CDR2 SYDVKM. This CDR3 spans 15 amino acids. The whole variable domain, remainder taken from reference TRBV28 and TRBJ2-5, is DVKVTQSSRYLVKRTGEKVFLECVQDMDHENMFWYRQDPGLGLRLIYFSYDVKMKEKGDIPEGYSVSREKKERFSLILESASTNQTSMYLCASSWSGRGQETQYFGPGTRLLVL.

The chain combines TRBV7-2 with TRBJ2-7; tentatively, D is TRBD1 (6 bases). The CDR3 is made up of 15 amino acids. Germline V lookup: CDR1 SGHTA, CDR2 FQGNSA. V was trimmed by 5 bases and J by 1 base, leaving 15 bases between them. The CDR3 coding sequence is TGTGCCAGCAGCCAACAGGGTATATCGTCCTACGAGCAGTACTTC. This encodes CASSQQGISSYEQYF.

The chain is built from TRBV6-6 and TRBJ2-5, with 7 bases fitting TRBD1. J gave up 2 bases and V 5 bases, and 2 bases lay outside the gene matches. This CDR3 comprises 13 residues. Germline CDR1 and CDR2: MNHNY and SVGAGI (reference sequence). DNA of the CDR3: TGTGCCAGCAGTAGGGGACAGCAAGAGACCCAGTACTTC. It translates to CASSRGQQETQYF.

This rearrangement joins TRBV29-1 to TRBJ2-7, with D possibly matching TRBD1 (5 bases). This CDR3 is 14 amino acids long. CDR1 and CDR2 (germline): SQVTM, ANQGSEA. The V gene lost 7 bases and the J gene lost 3 bases, with 19 bases spanning the gap. CDR3 sequence (DNA): TGCAGCGCCCTGGGGCTCCCGGAGCACTACGAGCAGTACTTC. Its translation: CSALGLPEHYEQYF.

The chain uses TRBV10-3 and TRBJ2-2; possibly TRBD1 for D (6 bases). CDR3 length equals 13 residues. Germline V gene sequence: CDR1 ENHRY, CDR2 SYGVKD. V lost 6 bases to trimming and J lost 4 bases, with 9 bases between them. CDR3 DNA: TGTGCCATCAGCACAGGGATCACCGGGGAGCTGTTTTTT. This gives the protein CAISTGITGELFF.

J is TRBJ1-1 and V is TRBV27; a possible D gene is TRBD1 (6 bases). CDR1 is MNHEY, CDR2 SMNVEV, per germline (reference sequence). Between the trimmed V and J ends, which lost 3 bases and 1 base, there was a span of 12 bases. CDR3 size: 15 residues. Here the CDR3 DNA reads TGTGCCAGCAGTTTGGGGGCAGGAAGGAACACTGAAGCTTTCTTT. Residues: CASSLGAGRNTEAFF.

V usage is TRBV7-2 and J usage is TRBJ1-5; unclear D gene. The germline CDR1 and CDR2 sequences are SGHTA and FQGNSA. V was shortened by 1 base and J by 7 bases, with 11 bases between the two germline ends. This CDR3 has 14 amino acids. The CDR3 loop is CASSLDSLGQPQHF. CDR3 DNA sequence: TGTGCCAGCAGCTTAGATAGCCTCGGGCAGCCCCAGCATTTT.

This chain links TRBV7-2 with TRBJ2-7; D remains ambiguous. The CDR3 covers 14 residues. Germline V lookup: CDR1 SGHTA, CDR2 FQGNSA. V lost 1 base and J 2 bases, leaving 9 bases between the germline ends. For the CDR3, the DNA is TGTGCCAGCAGCTTAGATCCCCTTCCCTACGAGCAGTACTTC. Protein sequence: CASSLDPLPYEQYF.

This chain uses TRBV4-1 with TRBJ2-7; the D is unclear. The ends were cut back, 1 base at V and 3 bases at J, with 13 bases in the middle. Germline V gives CDR1 MGHRA, CDR2 YSYEKL. This CDR3 contains 15 residues. CDR3 in DNA: TGCGCCAGCAGCCAAGCGTTTGGCGGCTACTACGAGCAGTACTTC. Translating gives CASSQAFGGYYEQYF.